Presented here are 21 T cell receptor beta chains from one specimen sequenced in a study of blood T cell repertoires in COVID-19 (dated by TCRdb to between 2020 and 2021). Receptors were amplified or captured by the immunoSEQ multiplex PCR assay. TCRdb carries this immuneACCESS record with in-frame sequences only. Its versions omit some clonotypes, under half of them owing to an unresolved V gene in the studies checked, with the rest unexplained. This sample has tens of thousands of clones in its table, and 65% to 90% of those were observed once. Of the sample, under 20% falls within the top ten clones. The sequenced sample was peripheral blood. The receptors here all came from a woman older than 75 with acute or convalescent COVID-19.

This clone was detected a few times. CDR3 bases: TGTGCCAGTAGCGGACTAGCGGCAAATACGGTGAACGAGCAGTACTTC. Its translation is CASSGLAANTVNEQYF. The chain uses TRBV19 and TRBJ2-7, with 10 bases identical to TRBD2. The CDR3 is 16 residues long. Trimming took 6 bases from V and 5 from J; bases not matched to a gene: 13. Per the germline V gene, CDR1 is LNHDA and CDR2 is SQIVND (reference sequence).

This clone is a singleton in its sample. The rearrangement joins TRBV24-1 to TRBJ2-1, with 10 bases lining up with TRBD1. The V gene's germline CDR1 is KGHDR and CDR2 SFDVKD. V lost 4 bases, J lost 9 bases, and 11 bases stayed unmatched. The CDR3 consists of 16 residues. CDR3 nucleotide sequence: TGTGCCACCAGTGACTCTGGGACAGGGGTCTCGCCTGAGCAGTTCTTC. Encoded protein: CATSDSGTGVSPEQFF.

The DNA for the CDR3 is TGCGCCAGCAGCGGAGGCTGGACAGGGGCGCATCAGCCCCAGCATTTT. Translating it yields CASSGGWTGAHQPQHF. This sequence joins TRBV5-1 and TRBJ1-5; the match to TRBD1 covers 9 bases. V shed 4 bases and J 5 bases; nucleotides not matched to a gene: 10. The CDR3 totals 16 residues. Germline V gene lookup returns CDR1 SGHRS and CDR2 YFSETQ.

This clone was observed a handful of times. The chain carries TRBV5-1 and TRBJ1-1, with D tentatively TRBD1 (6 bases). The CDR3 has 12 amino acids. Germline CDR1 reads SGHRS; CDR2 reads YFSETQ. V lost 2 bases and J lost 6, with 8 bases in between. CDR3: CASSLTGPEAFF. The CDR3 region has the DNA TGCGCCAGCAGCTTAACAGGGCCTGAAGCTTTCTTT.

V and J are TRBV5-1 and TRBJ2-2; 8 bases agree with TRBD2. CDR1 is SGHRS, CDR2 YFSETQ, per germline. The CDR3 length is 16 residues. V shed 0 bases and J 4 bases; nucleotides not matched to a gene: 5. Here the CDR3 reads CASSLAGGAPTGELFF. CDR3 bases: TGCGCCAGCAGCTTGGCCGGGGGGGCCCCCACCGGGGAGCTGTTTTTT.

This clone was seen a handful of times. The chain joins TRBV29-1 to TRBJ2-1; TRBD1 agrees at 8 bases. Unmatched junction bases numbered 10, after V lost 7 bases and J lost 8 bases. Germline CDR1 reads SQVTM; CDR2 reads ANQGSEA. The length of the CDR3 is 13 residues. CDR3 coding DNA: TGCAGCGCAAGGACAGGGTATTACGATGAGCAGTTCTTC. Protein sequence: CSARTGYYDEQFF.

This chain links TRBV5-4 with TRBJ1-1; D not resolved. The germline V and J ends were trimmed by 0 bases and 1 base, with 4 bases remaining between them. There are 13 residues in the CDR3. Germline CDR1 and CDR2: SGHNT and YYREEE (reference sequence). CDR3 sequence: CASSLDRNTEAFF. The CDR3, as DNA: TGTGCCAGCAGCTTGGACAGGAACACTGAAGCTTTCTTT.

This clone occurred a few times. The chain recombines TRBV5-1 with TRBJ1-6, with 11 bases matching TRBD1. Germline V lookup: CDR1 SGHRS, CDR2 YFSETQ. The CDR3 loop spans 16 amino acids. Trimming took 2 bases from V and 8 from J; bases not matched to a gene: 6. CDR3 loop: CASSFNPGQGDSPLHF. The CDR3 bases are TGCGCCAGCAGCTTTAATCCGGGACAGGGGGATTCACCCCTCCACTTT.

J is TRBJ2-3 and V is TRBV9; 8 positions match TRBD2. The V segment lost 6 bases and the J segment 0 bases; nucleotides outside the gene matches: 6. CDR3 length: 15 amino acids. The V gene's germline CDR1 is SGDLS and CDR2 YYNGEE. The CDR3 reads CASTPAGGSTDTQYF. The CDR3 nucleotides read TGTGCCAGCACCCCTGCGGGGGGAAGCACAGATACGCAGTATTTT.

The chain uses TRBV5-6 and TRBJ1-4, with 7 bases identical to TRBD1. V lost 1 base, J lost 4 bases, and 7 bases stayed unmatched. In germline, CDR1 is SGHDT, CDR2 YYEEEE. The CDR3 has 16 amino acids. The CDR3 spells CASSLMTGRGNEKLFF. The CDR3, as DNA: TGTGCCAGCAGCTTGATGACAGGGCGAGGTAATGAAAAACTGTTTTTT. Together with reference TRBV5-6 and TRBJ1-4, the CDR3 gives the full variable domain: DAGVTQSPTHLIKTRGQQVTLRCSPKSGHDTVSWYQQALGQGPQFIFQYYEEEERQRGNFPDRFSGHQFPNYSSELNVNALLLGDSALYLCASSLMTGRGNEKLFFGSGTQLSVL.

The chain joins TRBV10-3 to TRBJ1-2; D not resolved. V shed 2 bases and J shed 7 bases, with 8 bases lying between them. This CDR3 region has 12 residues. Per the germline V gene, CDR1 is ENHRY and CDR2 is SYGVKD. The CDR3 bases are TGTGCCATCAGTGAGGGCATAAGTGGCTACACCTTC. This gives the protein CAISEGISGYTF.

The chain combines TRBV5-1 with TRBJ2-3, with a weak D call TRBD1 (5 bases). Germline-derived CDR1 and CDR2 are SGHRS and YFSETQ. Trimming removed 0 bases at V and 6 bases at J, with 5 bases between. The CDR3 runs 12 residues. The DNA for the CDR3 is TGCGCCAGCAGCTTGGGACAGGATACGCAGTATTTT. As protein: CASSLGQDTQYF.

V gene TRBV7-6 combines with J gene TRBJ1-1; D is perhaps TRBD1 (5 bases). The V and J ends lost 0 bases and 5 bases respectively, with 13 bases between them. This CDR3 is built from 15 residues. Per germline, CDR1 SGHVS and CDR2 FNYEAQ. For the CDR3, the DNA is TGTGCCAGCAGCTTAGCGATCGGGGGATTAACTGAAGCTTTCTTT. The encoded protein is CASSLAIGGLTEAFF.

The chain uses TRBV5-1 and TRBJ2-7; TRBD2 agrees at 7 bases. The ends lost 4 bases at V and 3 bases at J; junction bases unmatched: 4. CDR1 and CDR2 from the germline V gene are SGHRS and YFSETQ. The CDR3 runs 13 residues. This CDR3 is CASSPREDYEQYF. CDR3 coding DNA: TGCGCCAGCAGCCCCCGGGAGGACTACGAGCAGTACTTC.

The chain joins TRBV24-1 to TRBJ1-1; 8 nucleotides align to TRBD1. In germline, CDR1 is KGHDR, CDR2 SFDVKD. After removal of 9 bases from V and 4 bases from J, the junction contained 9 bases not matched to a gene. The CDR3 covers 14 residues. The CDR3 coding sequence is TGTGCCACCCAAACTGGTACAGGGGGCACTGAAGCTTTCTTT. This gives the protein CATQTGTGGTEAFF.

The DNA for the CDR3 is TGTGCCAGCAGCAAAGCAGGGGACAGGGGGGCGAACACCGGGGAGCTGTTTTTT. Amino acid sequence: CASSKAGDRGANTGELFF. The rearrangement uses TRBV21-1 and TRBJ2-2; the tabulated D call, TRBD1, remains unverified against the DNA. TRBV21-1 is a pseudogene. This CDR3 has 18 residues.

The J gene is TRBJ2-1, the V gene TRBV5-1; D ambiguous. V was pared by 1 base and J by 3 bases, with 8 bases between. The CDR3 is made up of 14 amino acids. Germline V gene data show CDR1 as SGHRS and CDR2 as YFSETQ. The CDR3 region is CASSLIPGYNEQFF. CDR3 nucleotide sequence: TGCGCCAGCAGCTTGATTCCAGGCTACAATGAGCAGTTCTTC.

The rearrangement links TRBV5-6 to TRBJ1-5, with 9 bases identical to TRBD1. CDR3 length equals 16 residues. CDR1 is SGHDT, CDR2 YYEEEE, per germline. V was clipped by 1 base and J by 9 bases; unmatched bases: 11. CDR3 bases: TGTGCCAGCAGCTTGTATCGGGGACAGGGCGGGATGCCCCAGCATTTT. Its translation is CASSLYRGQGGMPQHF. Full variable domain (outside the CDR3, taken from reference TRBV5-6 and TRBJ1-5): DAGVTQSPTHLIKTRGQQVTLRCSPKSGHDTVSWYQQALGQGPQFIFQYYEEEERQRGNFPDRFSGHQFPNYSSELNVNALLLGDSALYLCASSLYRGQGGMPQHFGDGTRLSIL.

The chain has TRBV18 and TRBJ1-2; D is ambiguous. With 3 bases removed from V and 5 bases from J, the gap between germline ends came to 13 bases. The CDR3 length is 14 residues. Germline CDR1 reads KGHSH; CDR2 reads LQKENI. The CDR3 sequence is CASSPNDKPYGYTF. CDR3 in DNA: TGTGCCAGCTCACCTAACGACAAGCCGTATGGCTACACCTTC.

This clone appeared once. The chain joins TRBV2 to TRBJ2-3; 8 bases are a match to TRBD1. The CDR3 covers 15 residues. The germline V gene encodes CDR1 SNHLY and CDR2 FYNNEI. V lost 7 bases to trimming and J lost 2 bases; unmatched junction nucleotides: 8. The DNA for the CDR3 is TGTGCCAGCAAAAAAAGACAGGGGATCACAGATACGCAGTATTTT. The encoded protein is CASKKRQGITDTQYF.

CDR3 sequence reads: CASSLGTSPVYEQYF. CDR3 nucleotides: TGTGCCAGCAGCCTAGGGACTTCACCCGTCTACGAGCAGTACTTC. The V call is TRBV14, the J call TRBJ2-7; tentatively, D is TRBD2 (6 bases). In germline, CDR1 is SGHDN, CDR2 FVKESK. This CDR3 comprises 15 residues. Trimming removed 4 bases at V and 3 bases at J, with 16 bases between.